The 16 T cell receptor beta chains below were found in one sample sequenced in a study of blood T cell repertoires in COVID-19. Method: immunoSEQ multiplex PCR; TCRdb's copy keeps in-frame clones and lacks some. The sample has some 72,000 clones, around nine tenths seen once. The sample taken for sequencing was peripheral blood. Receptors were obtained from a man between 50 and 59 years old with active or convalescent COVID-19.

This sequence joins TRBV6-5 and TRBJ1-1; D ambiguous. In germline, CDR1 is MNHEY, CDR2 SVGAGI. Trimming removed 0 bases at V and 2 bases at J, with 7 bases between. The CDR3 runs to 14 residues. CDR3 amino acids: CASSYSFQNTEAFF. CDR3 bases: TGTGCCAGCAGTTACTCGTTCCAAAACACTGAAGCTTTCTTT.

CDR3: CSVEGQTDTEAFF. The CDR3 nucleotides read TGCAGCGTTGAGGGGCAGACGGACACTGAAGCTTTCTTT. The chain joins TRBV29-1 to TRBJ1-1, with a weak D call TRBD1 (5 bases). The CDR3 covers 13 residues. The V end was cut by 3 bases, the J end by 3 bases, with 11 bases between. Germline lookup yields CDR1 SQVTM and CDR2 ANQGSEA.

The chain combines TRBV19 with TRBJ2-1, with TRBD2 as a possible D gene (6 bases). Germline loops: CDR1 LNHDA, CDR2 SQIVND (reference sequence). This CDR3 has 14 amino acids. Trimming pared 5 bases from V and 8 bases from J, leaving 16 bases between. The CDR3 sequence is CASSWGLPLDEQFF. Here the CDR3 DNA reads TGTGCCAGTAGTTGGGGACTTCCACTGGATGAGCAGTTCTTC.

The chain uses TRBV13 and TRBJ1-1; 8 bases are a match to TRBD1. The CDR3 has 15 residues. CDR1 is PRHDT and CDR2 is FYEKMQ in the germline V gene (reference sequence). Losses at the gene ends were 5 bases for V and 1 base for J; bases not matched to a gene: 6. The chain's CDR3 is CASSARDRRNTEAFF. The CDR3 DNA is TGTGCCAGCAGCGCCCGGGACAGGCGGAACACTGAAGCTTTCTTT.

This chain uses TRBV14 with TRBJ2-5; TRBD1 is a possible D gene (5 bases). In germline, CDR1 is SGHDN, CDR2 FVKESK. Trimming took 3 bases from V and 2 from J, leaving 7 bases between them. This CDR3 contains 13 residues. The CDR3, as DNA: TGTGCCAGCAGCCAGAACAGGCAAGAGACCCAGTACTTC. Translated: CASSQNRQETQYF.

The rearrangement joins TRBV19 to TRBJ2-5, with D tentatively TRBD1 (5 bases). The germline V gene encodes CDR1 LNHDA and CDR2 SQIVND (reference sequence). The V end was cut by 7 bases, the J end by 7 bases, with 19 bases between. This CDR3 spans 14 amino acids. The CDR3 bases are TGTGCCAGTACCCCAAGTGCAGGGTCGGGGACCCAGTACTTC. It specifies CASTPSAGSGTQYF. Looking up the rest from reference TRBV19 and TRBJ2-5 gives the full variable domain: DGGITQSPKYLFRKEGQNVTLSCEQNLNHDAMYWYRQDPGQGLRLIYYSQIVNDFQKGDIAEGYSVSREKKESFPLTVTSAQKNPTAFYLCASTPSAGSGTQYFGPGTRLLVL.

The chain has TRBV7-9 and TRBJ2-5, with TRBD1 identical over 9 bases. Trimming cost V 5 bases and J 4 bases; bases outside gene matches: 20. The germline gives CDR1 SEHNR, CDR2 FQNEAQ (reference sequence). CDR3 size: 19 residues. The CDR3 is CASSRGQGSGTGLGETQYF. As DNA, the CDR3 is TGTGCCAGCAGCCGGGGACAGGGCTCGGGGACAGGGCTCGGAGAGACCCAGTACTTC.

The chain carries TRBV6-1 and TRBJ2-6; no definite D call. Germline V gives CDR1 MNHNS, CDR2 SASEGT. Trimming removed 2 bases from V and 1 base from J, with 3 bases in between. The CDR3 covers 14 residues. For the CDR3, the DNA is TGTGCCAGCAGTGAACAGTCTGGGGCCAACGTCCTGACTTTC. Residues: CASSEQSGANVLTF.

The chain combines TRBV6-6 with TRBJ2-2; 11 bases align to TRBD1. The germline gives CDR1 MNHNY, CDR2 SVGAGI (reference sequence). The CDR3 runs to 13 residues. Trimming at V came to 10 bases and at J to 4 bases, leaving 2 bases not matched to a gene. The CDR3 loop reads CATGTGGTGELFF. The DNA of the CDR3 is TGTGCCACCGGGACAGGGGGCACCGGGGAGCTGTTTTTT.

This clone has more than one count but fewer than ten. The chain carries TRBV19 and TRBJ2-5; TRBD1 aligns across 8 bases. Germline assignment: CDR1 LNHDA and CDR2 SQIVND (reference sequence). V shed 2 bases, J shed 1 base, and the junction held 0 bases outside the gene matches. This CDR3 spans 14 amino acids. The CDR3 DNA reads TGTGCCAGTAGTATACAGGGGGCCCAAGAGACCCAGTACTTC. Amino acids: CASSIQGAQETQYF.

This rearrangement joins TRBV3-1 (or the pseudogene TRBV3-2) to TRBJ2-3; tentative D call: TRBD1 (5 bases). Trimming stripped 4 bases from V and 5 bases from J, with 13 bases between. The CDR3 is 14 residues long. In germline, CDR1 is LGHDT, CDR2 YNNKEL (reference sequence). The CDR3 region is CASSPRTLLDTQYF. The CDR3 DNA is TGTGCCAGCAGCCCCCGGACACTCCTAGATACGCAGTATTTT.

V usage is TRBV12-2 and J usage is TRBJ2-1; TRBD2 was called by the table and not checked on the DNA. TRBV12-2 is a documented pseudogene. CDR3 length: 16 amino acids. The CDR3 reads CASRLKGTSSYNEQFF. The CDR3 region has the DNA TGTGCAAGTCGCTTAAAGGGGACTAGCTCCTACAATGAGCAGTTCTTC.

The chain has TRBV6-1 and TRBJ2-7, with D tentatively TRBD1 (5 bases). Trimming took off 1 base at V and 7 bases at J, with 5 bases between the two ends. CDR1 and CDR2 (germline): MNHNS, SASEGT. The CDR3 runs 11 residues. This CDR3 is CASSEDREQYF. CDR3 coding DNA: TGTGCCAGCAGTGAAGACAGGGAGCAGTACTTC.

This rearrangement joins TRBV27 to TRBJ1-1, with TRBD1 identical over 9 bases. The CDR3 contains 14 residues. Germline V gene lookup returns CDR1 MNHEY and CDR2 SMNVEV (reference sequence). V lost 4 bases and J lost 3; bases outside the gene matches: 3. CDR3 sequence (DNA): TGTGCCAGCAGTTCCCGGACAGGGGACACTGAAGCTTTCTTT. This encodes CASSSRTGDTEAFF.

The chain is built from TRBV27 and TRBJ1-5; TRBD1 might be the D (6 bases). Trimming took off 4 bases at V and 4 bases at J, with 8 bases between the two ends. The length of the CDR3 is 13 residues. CDR1 is MNHEY, CDR2 SMNVEV, per germline (reference sequence). DNA of the CDR3: TGTGCCAGCAGTTGGGACATTAATCAGCCCCAGCATTTT. This codes for CASSWDINQPQHF.

The chain uses TRBV25-1 and TRBJ2-1; D may be TRBD1 (6 bases). The germline V gene has CDR1 MGHDK and CDR2 SYGVNS. V lost 3 bases, J lost 2 bases, and 8 bases lay in between. The CDR3 sequence is 14 residues long. CDR3 residues: CASSDRGAYNEQFF. The CDR3 nucleotides read TGTGCCAGCAGTGACAGGGGAGCCTACAATGAGCAGTTCTTC.